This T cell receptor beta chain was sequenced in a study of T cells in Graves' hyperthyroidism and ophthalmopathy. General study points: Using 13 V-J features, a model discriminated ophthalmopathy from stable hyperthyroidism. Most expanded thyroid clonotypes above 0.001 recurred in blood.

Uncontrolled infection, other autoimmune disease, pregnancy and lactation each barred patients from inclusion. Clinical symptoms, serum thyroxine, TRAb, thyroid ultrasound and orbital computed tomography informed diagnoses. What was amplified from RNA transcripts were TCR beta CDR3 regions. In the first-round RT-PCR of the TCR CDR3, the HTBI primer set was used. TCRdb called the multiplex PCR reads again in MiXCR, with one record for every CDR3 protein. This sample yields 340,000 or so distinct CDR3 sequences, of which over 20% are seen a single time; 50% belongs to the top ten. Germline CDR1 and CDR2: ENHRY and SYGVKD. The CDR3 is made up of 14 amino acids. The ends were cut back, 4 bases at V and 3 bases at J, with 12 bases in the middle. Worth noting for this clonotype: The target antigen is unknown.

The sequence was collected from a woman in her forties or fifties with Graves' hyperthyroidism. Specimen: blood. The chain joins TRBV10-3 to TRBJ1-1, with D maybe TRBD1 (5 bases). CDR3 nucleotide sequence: TGTGCCATCAGTGGACGACAGACATACACTGAAGCTTTCTTT. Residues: CAISGRQTYTEAFF.